This T cell receptor (beta chain) came from a study of graft-versus-host responses after intestinal transplantation. Study-wide results and caveats: GvH clones were found in recipient marrow; some appeared first in ileum or blood.

Profiled with immunoSEQ multiplex PCR; TCRdb holds only in-frame clones, not every one. The table includes approximately 20,000 clones, roughly 41% detected once. Responder cells labeled with CFSE (about 200,000) were co-plated with irradiated stimulator cells labeled with violet dye (about 200,000). This clone is medium-sized by share. Its ends do not fully match the called genes, so a read error is possible. Germline CDR1 is SEHNR and CDR2 is FQNEAQ (reference sequence). The CDR3 is 17 residues long. Material: alloreactive CD8+ T cells from a mixed lymphocyte reaction culture, obtained before intestinal transplant. The subset denotes: CFSE-low proliferating T cells sorted from approximately 6-day pre-transplant mixed lymphocyte reaction (GvH or HvG direction). The V gene is TRBV7-9, the J gene TRBJ2-3; TRBD2 matches at 7 bases. This clonotype was sampled from a human patient who received an intestinal transplant. The CDR3 protein is CASSLAAWYTSTDTQYF. Written as DNA, the CDR3 is TGTGCCAGCAGCCTAGCGGCCTGGTACACTAGCACAGATACGCAGTATTTT.